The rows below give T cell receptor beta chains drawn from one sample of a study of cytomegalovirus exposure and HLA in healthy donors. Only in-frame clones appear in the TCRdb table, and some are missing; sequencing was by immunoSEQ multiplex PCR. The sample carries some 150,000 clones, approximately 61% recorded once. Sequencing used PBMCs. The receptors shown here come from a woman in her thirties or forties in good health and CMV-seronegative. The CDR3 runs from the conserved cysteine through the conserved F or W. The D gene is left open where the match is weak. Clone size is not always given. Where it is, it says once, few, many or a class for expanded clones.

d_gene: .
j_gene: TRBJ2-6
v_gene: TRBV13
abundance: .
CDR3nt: TGTGCCAGCAGCCGACGGCCCAAGGACAGGGCCAACGTCCTGACTTTC
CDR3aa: CASSRRPKDRANVLTF

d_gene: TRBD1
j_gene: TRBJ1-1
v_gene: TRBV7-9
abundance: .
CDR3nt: TGTGCCAGCAGCCTTCAGGGGGGCTTGAACACTGAAGCTTTCTTT
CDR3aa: CASSLQGGLNTEAFF

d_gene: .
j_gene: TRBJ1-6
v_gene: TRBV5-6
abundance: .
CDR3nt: TGTGCCAGCAGCTTGGGGGGGGGTGGTTCACCCCTCCACTTT
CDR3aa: CASSLGGGGSPLHF

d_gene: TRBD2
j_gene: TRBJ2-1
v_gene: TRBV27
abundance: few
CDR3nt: TGTGCCAGCAGGTCGGTGGGGGGGTTTTACAATGAGCAGTTCTTC
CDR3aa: CASRSVGGFYNEQFF

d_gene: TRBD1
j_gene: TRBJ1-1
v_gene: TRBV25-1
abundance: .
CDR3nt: TGTGCCAGTACAGGGGCACCGGCGAACACTGAAGCTTTCTTT
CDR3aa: CASTGAPANTEAFF

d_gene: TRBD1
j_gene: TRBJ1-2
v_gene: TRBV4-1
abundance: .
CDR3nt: TGCGCCAGCAGCCACCGGGGACAGGGCGGGGACTATGGCTACACCTTC
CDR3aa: CASSHRGQGGDYGYTF

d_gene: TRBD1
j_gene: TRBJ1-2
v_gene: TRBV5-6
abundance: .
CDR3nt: TGTGCCAGCGATCGAAGGGGGCGAAGCGACTATGGCTACACCTTC
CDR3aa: CASDRRGRSDYGYTF

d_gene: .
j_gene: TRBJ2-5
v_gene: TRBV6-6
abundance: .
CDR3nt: TGTGCCAGCAGCCTTGTCCAGGGCCGGGAGACCCAGTACTTC
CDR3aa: CASSLVQGRETQYF

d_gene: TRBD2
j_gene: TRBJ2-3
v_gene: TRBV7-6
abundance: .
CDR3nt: TGTGCCAGCAGCTTATGGTTAGCGGGTAGCACAGATACGCAGTATTTT
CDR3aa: CASSLWLAGSTDTQYF

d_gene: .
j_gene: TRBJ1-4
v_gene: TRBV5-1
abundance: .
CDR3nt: TGCGCCAGCAGCTCAGGGGTGAAACTGTTTTTT
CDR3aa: CASSSGVKLFF

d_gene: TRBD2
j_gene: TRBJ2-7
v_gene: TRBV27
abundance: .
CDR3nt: TGTGCCAGCAGTTTTTCCGGGGGGGAAAAAATCTACGAGCAGTACTTC
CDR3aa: CASSFSGGEKIYEQYF

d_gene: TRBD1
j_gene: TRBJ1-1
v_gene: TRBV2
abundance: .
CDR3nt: TGTGCCAGCAGTGAGCCGGGACAGGGAAGGGGAGCTTTCTTT
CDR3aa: CASSEPGQGRGAFF

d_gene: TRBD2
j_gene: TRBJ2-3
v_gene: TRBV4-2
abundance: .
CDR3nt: TGTGCCAGCAGCCAAGACCCGACAGGGACTAGCCCAAAGGCCGATACGCAGTATTTT
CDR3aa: CASSQDPTGTSPKADTQYF

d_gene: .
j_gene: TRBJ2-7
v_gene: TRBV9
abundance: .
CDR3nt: TGTGCCAGCAGCCCTTTGGCCTTTAACTACGAGCAGTACTTC
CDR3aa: CASSPLAFNYEQYF

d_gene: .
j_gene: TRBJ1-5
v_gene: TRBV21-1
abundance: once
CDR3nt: TGTGCCAGCAGCAGTTTCGGCGGCACCTCGGCGCAGCCCCAGCATTTT
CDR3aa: CASSSFGGTSAQPQHF

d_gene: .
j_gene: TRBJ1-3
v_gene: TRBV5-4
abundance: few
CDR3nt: TGTGCCAGCAGCTTGGGAGGCCTATCTGGAAACACCATATATTTT
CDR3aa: CASSLGGLSGNTIYF

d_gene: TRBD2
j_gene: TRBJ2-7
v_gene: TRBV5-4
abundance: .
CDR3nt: TGTGCCAGCAGCTTGGAAGCGGGGGTTAGCGAGCAGTACTTC
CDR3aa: CASSLEAGVSEQYF

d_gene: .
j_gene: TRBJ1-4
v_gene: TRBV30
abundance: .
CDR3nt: TGTGCCTGGAGTGTGGAGGAGGGAAAACTGTTTTTT
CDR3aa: CAWSVEEGKLFF

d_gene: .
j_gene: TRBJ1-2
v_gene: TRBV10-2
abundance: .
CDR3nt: TGCGCCAGCAGTGAGTCGGGGGCTAAGGGTGGCTACACCTTC
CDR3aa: CASSESGAKGGYTF

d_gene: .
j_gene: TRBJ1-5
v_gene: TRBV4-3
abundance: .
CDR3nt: TGCGCCAGCAGCCAAGATATTCGTACAGCCAAGGCTCAGCCCCAGCATTTT
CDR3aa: CASSQDIRTAKAQPQHF

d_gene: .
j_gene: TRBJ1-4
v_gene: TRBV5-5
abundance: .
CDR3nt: TGTGCCAGCAGCTTGGAGCAGGGAGGGGTAACTAATGAAAAACTGTTTTTT
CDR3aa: CASSLEQGGVTNEKLFF

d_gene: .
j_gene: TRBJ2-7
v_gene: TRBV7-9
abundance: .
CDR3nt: TGTTCCAGCAGCTTAGACAGCTACGAGCAGTACTTC
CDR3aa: CSSSLDSYEQYF

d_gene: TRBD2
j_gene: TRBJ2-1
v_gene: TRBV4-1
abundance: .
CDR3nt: TGCGCCAGCAGCCAAGGCCCGGCTAGCGGGGCCTACAATGAGCAGTTCTTC
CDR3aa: CASSQGPASGAYNEQFF

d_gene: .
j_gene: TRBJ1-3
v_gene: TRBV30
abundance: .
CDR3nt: TGTGCCTGGAGTACTCGCGGCATAACGGGAAACACCATATATTTT
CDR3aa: CAWSTRGITGNTIYF

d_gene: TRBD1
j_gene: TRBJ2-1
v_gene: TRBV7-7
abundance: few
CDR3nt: TGTGCCAGCAGCTTAACAGGGGCGGGTAACAATGAGCAGTTCTTC
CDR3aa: CASSLTGAGNNEQFF

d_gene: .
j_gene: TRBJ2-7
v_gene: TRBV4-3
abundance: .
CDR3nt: TGCGCCAGCAGCCAAGATCGAACAGGGTTAGGGTACGAGCAGTACTTC
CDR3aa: CASSQDRTGLGYEQYF

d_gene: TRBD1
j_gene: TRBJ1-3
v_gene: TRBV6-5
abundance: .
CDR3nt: TGTGCCAGCACCCGGACAGGGGAAGCGGGAAACACCATATATTTT
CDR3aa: CASTRTGEAGNTIYF

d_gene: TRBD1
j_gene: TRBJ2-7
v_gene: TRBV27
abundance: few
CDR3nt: TGTGCCAGCAGTTCCAGACAGGGAGCCTACGAGCAGTACTTC
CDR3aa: CASSSRQGAYEQYF

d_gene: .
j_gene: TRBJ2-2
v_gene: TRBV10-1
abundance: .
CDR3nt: TGCGCCAGCAGTAACGGGGGGCTGAACACCGGGGAGCTGTTTTTT
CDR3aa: CASSNGGLNTGELFF

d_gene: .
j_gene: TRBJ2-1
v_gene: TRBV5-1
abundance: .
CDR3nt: TGCGCCAGCTCAGGGTTGGGGAATGAGCAGTTCTTC
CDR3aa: CASSGLGNEQFF

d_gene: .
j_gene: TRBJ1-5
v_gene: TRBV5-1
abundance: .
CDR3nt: TGCGCCAGCAGCCCCTCGACGGGAGGTCAGCCCCAGCATTTT
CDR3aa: CASSPSTGGQPQHF

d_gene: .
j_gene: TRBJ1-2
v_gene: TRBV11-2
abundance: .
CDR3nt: TGTGCCAGCAGCTGGCAAGGTGTAAGGCGGTATGGCTACACCTTC
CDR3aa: CASSWQGVRRYGYTF

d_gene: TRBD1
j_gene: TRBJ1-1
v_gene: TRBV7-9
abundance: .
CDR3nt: TGTGCCAGCAGCATACGACAGGGGGGGGGCACTGAAGCTTTCTTT
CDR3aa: CASSIRQGGGTEAFF

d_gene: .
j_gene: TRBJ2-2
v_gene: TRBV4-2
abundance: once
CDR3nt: TGTGCCAGCAGCTGGGGGGGGACACTTTCCGGGGAGCTGTTTTTT
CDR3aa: CASSWGGTLSGELFF

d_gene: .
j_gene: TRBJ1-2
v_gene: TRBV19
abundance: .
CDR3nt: TGTGCCAGTATGTCCCTGGAGATCTATGGCTACACCTTC
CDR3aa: CASMSLEIYGYTF

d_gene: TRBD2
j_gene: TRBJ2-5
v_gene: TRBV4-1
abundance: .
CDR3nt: TGCGCCAGCAGCCTATTAGTGGGGGGGCAAGAGACCCAGTACTTC
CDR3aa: CASSLLVGGQETQYF

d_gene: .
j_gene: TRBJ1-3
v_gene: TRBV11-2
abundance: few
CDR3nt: TGTGCCAGCAGCGACGGTTACAGGGTCTCTGGAAACACCATATATTTT
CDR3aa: CASSDGYRVSGNTIYF

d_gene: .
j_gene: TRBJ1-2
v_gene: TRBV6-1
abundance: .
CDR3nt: TGTGCCAGCAGTCCCCGGGGGGGCGATGGCTACACCTTC
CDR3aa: CASSPRGGDGYTF

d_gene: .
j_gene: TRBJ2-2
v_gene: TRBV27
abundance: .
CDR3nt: TGTGCCAGCAGTTTTACGGGGAGCACCGGGGAGCTGTTTTTT
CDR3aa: CASSFTGSTGELFF

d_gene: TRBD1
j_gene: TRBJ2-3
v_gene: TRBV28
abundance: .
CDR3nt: TGTGCCAGCAGTCCGACCGGGACAGGGGGGACAGATACGCAGTATTTT
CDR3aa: CASSPTGTGGTDTQYF

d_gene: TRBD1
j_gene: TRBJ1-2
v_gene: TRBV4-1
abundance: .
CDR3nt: TGCGCCAGCAGCCAAGACCTGGACAGGGGAAGAAGCGACTATGGCTACACCTTC
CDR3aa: CASSQDLDRGRSDYGYTF

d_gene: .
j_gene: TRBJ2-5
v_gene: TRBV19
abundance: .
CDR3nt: TGTGCCAGTAGTCCCCGGGACAAAGCGGAGACCCAGTACTTC
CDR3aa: CASSPRDKAETQYF

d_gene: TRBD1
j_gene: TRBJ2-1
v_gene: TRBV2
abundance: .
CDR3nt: TGTGCCAGCAGTCCGGACAGGGGAAGAAATGAGCAGTTCTTC
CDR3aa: CASSPDRGRNEQFF

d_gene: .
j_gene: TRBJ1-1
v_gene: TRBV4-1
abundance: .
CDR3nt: TGCGCCAGCAGCCAAGATGGCAGAGGTGCAGCTTTCTTT
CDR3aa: CASSQDGRGAAFF

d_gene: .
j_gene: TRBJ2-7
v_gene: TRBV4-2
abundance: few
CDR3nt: TGTGCCAGCAGCCAAGATCCCCTCAGGCAGACCTACGAGCAGTACTTC
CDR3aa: CASSQDPLRQTYEQYF

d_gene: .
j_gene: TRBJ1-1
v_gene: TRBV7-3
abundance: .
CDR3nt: TGTGCCAGCAGCTTAACGGTGAGGGGGACTGAAGCTTTCTTT
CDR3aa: CASSLTVRGTEAFF

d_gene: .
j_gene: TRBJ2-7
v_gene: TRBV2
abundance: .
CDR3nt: TGTGCCAGCAGTAATTTGGGTTTGGAGTCCTACGAGCAGTACTTC
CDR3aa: CASSNLGLESYEQYF

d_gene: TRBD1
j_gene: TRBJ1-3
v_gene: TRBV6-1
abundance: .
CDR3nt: TGTGCCAGCAGTGTTTCCGGGACAGCTAACTCTGGAAACACCATATATTTT
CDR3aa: CASSVSGTANSGNTIYF

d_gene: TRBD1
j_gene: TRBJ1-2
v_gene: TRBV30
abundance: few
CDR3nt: TGTGCCTGGAAGCGACCCCCGGGACAGGGGGGAAACTATGGCTACACCTTC
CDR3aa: CAWKRPPGQGGNYGYTF

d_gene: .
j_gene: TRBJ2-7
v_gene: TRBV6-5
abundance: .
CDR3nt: TGTGCCACCTCCCGCGAGGCCCCAACCTACGAGCAGTACTTC
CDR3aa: CATSREAPTYEQYF

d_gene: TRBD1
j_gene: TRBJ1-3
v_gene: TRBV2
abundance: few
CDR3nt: TGTGCCGGCTCGACAGGGACCGTCTCTGGAAACACCATATATTTT
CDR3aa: CAGSTGTVSGNTIYF